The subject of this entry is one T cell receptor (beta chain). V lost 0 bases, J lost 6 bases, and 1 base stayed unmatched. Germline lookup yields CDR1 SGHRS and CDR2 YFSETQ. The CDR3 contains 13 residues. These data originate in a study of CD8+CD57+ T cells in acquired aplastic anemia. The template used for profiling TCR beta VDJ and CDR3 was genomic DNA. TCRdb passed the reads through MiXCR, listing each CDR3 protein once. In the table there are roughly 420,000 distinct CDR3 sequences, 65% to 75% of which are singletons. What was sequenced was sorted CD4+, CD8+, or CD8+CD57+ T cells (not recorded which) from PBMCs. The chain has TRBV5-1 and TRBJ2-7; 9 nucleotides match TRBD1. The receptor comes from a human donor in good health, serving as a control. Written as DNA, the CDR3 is TGCGCCAGCAGCTTGGGACAGGGGGGCGAGCAGTACTTC. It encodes CASSLGQGGEQYF.